Listed below are T cell receptor beta chains from one sample, sequenced in a study of CD8+CD57+ T cells in acquired aplastic anemia. TCRdb re-analysed the reads in MiXCR, keeping a single row per CDR3 protein. The sample contains 450,000 to 600,000 distinct CDR3 sequences, around 30% of which appear only once. Sequencing was done on a sample of sorted CD4+, CD8+, or CD8+CD57+ T cells (not recorded which) from PBMCs. These receptors were obtained from a human donor with aplastic anemia. Each CDR3 is given with its conserved first and last residue. Fields, in order: J gene, D gene, clone size, V gene, CDR3 DNA, CDR3 protein. D genes are given only for firm matches. Size is omitted from some rows. Given values are once, few, many or a class for expanded clones.

>TRBJ1-2|.|many|TRBV5-6
TGTGCCAGCAGCTTGTACGGGGGCGGCTATGGCTACACCTTC
CASSLYGGGYGYTF
>TRBJ2-2|.|few|TRBV11-1
TGTGCCAGCAGCTTATGGAGGCAGGGCGTCACCGGGGAGCTGTTTTTT
CASSLWRQGVTGELFF
>TRBJ2-7|.|few|TRBV20-1
TGCAGTGCTAGAGACTCCAGGGTTTTCGGCTCCTACGAGCAGTACTTC
CSARDSRVFGSYEQYF
>TRBJ2-1|.|once|TRBV29-1
TGCAGCGCTTCCAGGGGAGCCGGGGTCCTTTACAATGAGCAGTTCTTC
CSASRGAGVLYNEQFF
>TRBJ2-3|TRBD2|.|TRBV20-1
TGCAGTGCTAGGCCGCTAGCGGCAGATACGCAGTATTTT
CSARPLAADTQYF
>TRBJ2-5|.|once|TRBV7-2
TGTGCCAGCAGCCCAGGGTACCTTCAAGAGACCCAGTACTTC
CASSPGYLQETQYF
>TRBJ1-1|.|few|TRBV6-1
TGTGCCAGCAGGCTTCTGACAGGGAACACTGAAGCTTTCTTT
CASRLLTGNTEAFF
>TRBJ1-4|TRBD1|.|TRBV19
TGTGCCAGTAGTGGACAGGGGGTCGAAAAACTGTTTTTT
CASSGQGVEKLFF
>TRBJ1-1|.|few|TRBV5-1
TGCGCCAGCAGCTTCATATTGTCGAACACTGAAGCTTTCTTT
CASSFILSNTEAFF
>TRBJ2-2|.|many|TRBV19
TGTGCCAGTAGTATAGGGCTAGTTACCGGGGAGCTGTTTTTT
CASSIGLVTGELFF
>TRBJ2-1|TRBD2|few|TRBV5-1
TGCGCCAGCACACTAGCGGGAGACAATGAGCAGTTCTTC
CASTLAGDNEQFF
>TRBJ2-5|.|.|TRBV7-9
TGTGCCAGCAGCTCGTCGACAGTCCAAGAGACCCAGTACTTC
CASSSSTVQETQYF
>TRBJ2-5|.|.|TRBV20-1
TGCAGTGCTAGAGATATAGGGATTGGAGAGACCCAGTACTTC
CSARDIGIGETQYF
>TRBJ2-7|.|.|TRBV2
TGTGCCAGCAGTGATCGGGCACTCTCCTACGAGCAGTACTTC
CASSDRALSYEQYF
>TRBJ2-5|TRBD2|many|TRBV7-9
TGTGCCAGCAGCCTGTTGGCGGGAGCGGCAGAGACCCAGTACTTC
CASSLLAGAAETQYF
>TRBJ1-2|TRBD1|many|TRBV7-2
TGTGCCAGCAGCCTAACAAGGACAGGGGAAGGCTACACCTTC
CASSLTRTGEGYTF
>TRBJ2-7|TRBD2|many|TRBV19
TGTGCCAGTAGTGAAAGACTAGCGGGAGGGTACGAGCAGTACTTC
CASSERLAGGYEQYF
>TRBJ2-5|.|once|TRBV6-2/TRBV6-3
TGTGCCAGCAGTTACTCGTTCGGGGCTCAAGAGACCCAGTACTTC
CASSYSFGAQETQYF
>TRBJ2-2|.|few|TRBV7-9
TGTGCCAGCAGCTTTGAGGCGGCCACCGGGGAGCTGTTTTTT
CASSFEAATGELFF
>TRBJ1-1|.|.|TRBV24-1
TGTGCCATCCCAGGGGACACTGAAGCTTTCTTT
CAIPGDTEAFF
>TRBJ2-6|.|once|TRBV24-1
TGTGCCACCAGTGATGGTGGCAGCTCGTCCTCTGGGGCCAACGTCCTGACTTTC
CATSDGGSSSSGANVLTF
>TRBJ2-2|.|many|TRBV20-1
TGCAGTGCTAGCGAGGGCGGGGAGCTGTTTTTT
CSASEGGELFF
>TRBJ2-6|.|.|TRBV2
TGTGCCAGCAGCCGGACAGACACTGAAGCTTTC
CASSRTDTEAF
>TRBJ2-1|TRBD2|many|TRBV19
TGTGCCAGTACGGGACTAGCGGTCAATGAGCAGTTCTTC
CASTGLAVNEQFF
>TRBJ2-3|.|many|TRBV7-7
TGTGCTAGCAGCTTAGTGAGCGGGCCTACGGATACGCAGTATTTT
CASSLVSGPTDTQYF
>TRBJ2-7|.|many|TRBV2
TGTGCCAGCAGCCCTTTTGGCGAGCAGTACTTC
CASSPFGEQYF
>TRBJ2-1|TRBD2|few|TRBV20-1
TGCAGTGCCCCGTACGGGGGGGGCGTAGATGAGCAGTTCTTC
CSAPYGGGVDEQFF
>TRBJ2-7|TRBD2|.|TRBV30
TGTGCCTGGAGTTCGACCAAACTAGCGGGTCCTTACGAGCAGTACTTC
CAWSSTKLAGPYEQYF
>TRBJ2-3|.|once|TRBV25-1
TGTGCCAGCAGCGTAGCTGATAAATGGGGCGCGTCCGCAGATACGCAGTATTTT
CASSVADKWGASADTQYF
>TRBJ1-1|TRBD1|.|TRBV10-1
TGTGCCAGCAGTGAAATTGGGACAGGGGCAGGAAAAACTGAAGCTTTCTTT
CASSEIGTGAGKTEAFF
>TRBJ1-6|.|many|TRBV15
TGTGCCACCAGTACGGAGAGCTCCTATAATTCACCCCTCCACTTT
CATSTESSYNSPLHF
>TRBJ2-1|TRBD2|.|TRBV11-1
TGTGCCAGCAGCCCAACCCCGCCACTAGCGGGAGTTAACAATGAGCAGTTCTTC
CASSPTPPLAGVNNEQFF
>TRBJ2-3|TRBD1|many|TRBV7-9
TGTGCCAGCAGCTTTCTGACAGGGGCGGAAGATACGCAGTATTTT
CASSFLTGAEDTQYF
>TRBJ1-1|.|.|TRBV5-1
TGCGCCAGCAGCTTTGCTGGAACTGAAGCTTTCTTT
CASSFAGTEAFF
>TRBJ2-3|.|few|TRBV9
TGTGCCAGCAGCGAGGAGTCAATAAGAATTGGGGATACGCAGTATTTT
CASSEESIRIGDTQYF
>TRBJ1-2|TRBD1|.|TRBV3-1
TGTGCCAGCAGCCAAGCCGGGACAGGGCTTGGCTACACCTTC
CASSQAGTGLGYTF
>TRBJ2-6|.|.|TRBV3-1
TGTGCCAGCAGTAGGCTACTTTCCGGTGGGGCCAACGTCCTGACTTTC
CASSRLLSGGANVLTF
>TRBJ1-1|TRBD1|few|TRBV2
TGTGCCAGCAGTGACCGGGACAGGGGGCTTCGGAACACTGAAGCTTTCTTT
CASSDRDRGLRNTEAFF
>TRBJ1-5|.|.|TRBV4-1
TGCGCCAGCAGCCAAGACACGGTTGAGGGCCGTCAGCCCCAGCATTTT
CASSQDTVEGRQPQHF
>TRBJ1-2|.|many|TRBV7-8
TGTGCCAGCAGCTTAAAGTCCGGGTTAGGCTACACCTTC
CASSLKSGLGYTF
>TRBJ2-1|.|few|TRBV20-1
TGCAGTGCTATTGGGGGATTCGGAAATGAGCAGTTCTTC
CSAIGGFGNEQFF
>TRBJ1-4|TRBD1|.|TRBV19
TGTGCCAGTAGTATCCCCCGACAGGGGGGCGAAAAACTGTTTTTT
CASSIPRQGGEKLFF
>TRBJ1-2|TRBD1|many|TRBV15
TGTGCCACCAGCAGAGATTTAAAGGGGGCGGTTGGCTATGGCTACACCTTC
CATSRDLKGAVGYGYTF
>TRBJ1-1|TRBD1|.|TRBV24-1
TGTGCCACCAGTGGAATGGGACAGGGGGCGCATGGGACTGAAGCTTTCTTT
CATSGMGQGAHGTEAFF
>TRBJ2-7|TRBD1|.|TRBV5-1
TGCGCCAGCAGCTTGCTACAGGGGCACTACGAGCAGTACTTC
CASSLLQGHYEQYF
>TRBJ1-6|TRBD1|.|TRBV10-3
TGTGCCAGCATACAACGGGACAGGGTTGATTCACCCCTCCACTTT
CASIQRDRVDSPLHF
>TRBJ2-7|TRBD1|.|TRBV13
TGTGCCAGCACCCTTGGGACAGGACAGGACGAGCAGTACTTC
CASTLGTGQDEQYF
>TRBJ2-3|TRBD2|.|TRBV11-1
TGTGCCAGCAGACTTGAAGCGGGGGCTAGCACAGATACGCAGTATTTT
CASRLEAGASTDTQYF
>TRBJ1-1|TRBD1|few|TRBV7-9
TGTGCCAGCAACAGGGTAGTTGGGACAGGAGAGACTGAAGCTTTCTTT
CASNRVVGTGETEAFF
>TRBJ2-7|.|many|TRBV5-1
TGCGCCAGCAGCGAGGGGGGATACTACGAGCAGTACTTC
CASSEGGYYEQYF
>TRBJ1-6|.|many|TRBV6-1
TGTGCCAGCAGCCTTCAGGAAGGGAATTCACCCCTCCACTTT
CASSLQEGNSPLHF
>TRBJ2-7|TRBD1|few|TRBV4-1
TGCGCCAGCAGCCACACCACAGGGGGCTACGAGCAGTACTTC
CASSHTTGGYEQYF
>TRBJ2-3|.|.|TRBV24-1
TGTGCCACCAGTGATTTGTCGCATACCGGGGAGCAGTATTTT
CATSDLSHTGEQYF
>TRBJ1-2|.|.|TRBV3-1
TGTGCCCGCAGCCAAGATACGGCAGGAGCTTCTGGCTACACCTTC
CARSQDTAGASGYTF
>TRBJ2-7|.|many|TRBV7-9
TGTGCCAGCAGCTGGGGGACGGCTACCTACGAGCAGTACTTC
CASSWGTATYEQYF
>TRBJ1-6|.|.|TRBV6-2/TRBV6-3
TGTGCCAGCAGTGCAAGCAGGAACCCTTGGGATTCACCCCTCCACTTT
CASSASRNPWDSPLHF
>TRBJ2-1|.|.|TRBV5-1
TGCGCCAGCAGCTTACAGTTTGGCGATGAGCAGTTCTTC
CASSLQFGDEQFF